This T cell receptor (beta chain) was obtained from a study of blood T cell repertoires in COVID-19 (TCRdb year 2020). In terms of the full investigation: Samples covering the acute and convalescent phases of COVID-19 were provided by collaborators in the United States, Italy and Spain. Samples were obtained from the ongoing ImmuneRACE study (first 160 participants) and from about 1,300 subjects provided by 6 global collaborators. The material from the prospective study consisted of cDNA or gDNA derived from T cells, B-cell-depleted T cells, or PBMCs. Nearly every sample came with metadata listing a de-identified subject ID, COVID-19 status, age in years and sex. The dataset comprised deeply sampled blood TCRbeta repertoires from subjects exposed to, actively infected with, or recovered from COVID-19. HLA class I and class II types, where available, came from metadata supplied by the sample provider rather than from assay-based typing. The repertoires were released in a freely available public database intended as a resource for research on the immune response to SARS-CoV-2. Results and caveats for the whole study, not just this receptor: How much clinical and demographic metadata was included differed by source and by participant, and the metadata was provided uncurated.

Participants in the prospective study were enrolled through a virtual design, were aged about 18 to 90 years, and lived in roughly 24 United States geographic areas. In the prospective study, participants were assigned to cohorts based on the clinical history participants reported in a screening survey and a study questionnaire. Exposed participants had been in contact, within 2 weeks of entering the study, with a person who had a PCR-confirmed or clinician-diagnosed case of COVID-19. Each participant in the prospective study had whole blood, serum and a nasopharyngeal or oropharyngeal swab collected by mobile phlebotomists. Over an approximately 2-month period, participants in the prospective study had the option of providing additional blood draws and questionnaires. Before DNA extraction, prospective study blood samples were shipped either frozen or at room temperature. The immunoSEQ Assay, a bias-controlled multiplex PCR, was used to amplify TCRbeta CDR3 regions from genomic DNA. The paper's data handling went like this. Nucleated cell counts per sample were estimated from amplification of reference gene primers within the assay. To quantify the absolute abundance of each unique TCRbeta CDR3 rearrangement, sequence reads were collapsed and filtered. For each sample, productive Simpson clonality was calculated by taking the square root of Simpson's diversity index across productive rearrangements. TCRdb took over this immuneACCESS table, retaining in-frame rearrangements with V and J assigned. Such tables are incomplete; in checked studies, under half of the missing clones stem from an unresolved V gene, and the remainder is unexplained. V and J calls and clone size are as listed in that table; D and trimming were resolved from the DNA. This sample comprises around 340,000 clones, around nine tenths of them detected only once. The ten most abundant clones make up approximately 1% of the sample.

CDR1 and CDR2 are drawn from the germline V gene: MDHEN, SYDVKM. V is pared back by 3 bases and J by 0 bases, with 6 bases lying between the germline termini. The CDR3 runs 14 residues from the cysteine to the phenylalanine. The entry retains the CDR3 DNA only, 42 bases that are in frame from base 1. On this clone itself: The antigen it binds to is not known. Base qualities are not at hand, and no much larger clone is one base apart.

The receptor comes from a woman under 40 who had been exposed to COVID-19. The chain is assembled from TRBV28 and TRBJ2-1; no D gene call is confident. The specimen was PBMCs or T cells enriched from blood (not recorded which). CDR3 region: CASSLAVSYNEQFF. The nucleotides are TGTGCCAGCAGTTTGGCAGTCTCCTACAATGAGCAGTTCTTC.